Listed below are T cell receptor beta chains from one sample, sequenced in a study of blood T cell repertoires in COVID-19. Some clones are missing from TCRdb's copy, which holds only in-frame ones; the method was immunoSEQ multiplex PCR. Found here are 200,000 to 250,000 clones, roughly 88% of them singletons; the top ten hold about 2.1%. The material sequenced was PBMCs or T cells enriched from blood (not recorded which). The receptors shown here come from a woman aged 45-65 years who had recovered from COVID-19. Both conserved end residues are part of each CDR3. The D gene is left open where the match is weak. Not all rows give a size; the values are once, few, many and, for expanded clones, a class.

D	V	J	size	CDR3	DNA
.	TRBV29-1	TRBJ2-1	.	CSVTPGISIYNEQFF	TGCAGCGTTACCCCAGGGATCTCCATATACAATGAGCAGTTCTTC
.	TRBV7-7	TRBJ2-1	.	CASSQTPSSYNEQFF	TGTGCTAGCAGCCAGACACCAAGCTCCTACAATGAGCAGTTCTTC
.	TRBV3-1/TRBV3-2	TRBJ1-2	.	CASSQDATSNYGYTF	TGTGCCAGCAGCCAAGATGCCACTTCTAACTATGGCTACACCTTC
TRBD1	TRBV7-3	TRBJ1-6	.	CASSLGTDNSPLHF	TGTGCCAGCAGCCTCGGGACAGACAATTCACCCCTCCACTTT
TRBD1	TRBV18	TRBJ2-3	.	CASSPPLGQASTDTQYF	TGTGCCAGCTCACCACCCTTGGGACAGGCTAGCACAGATACGCAGTATTTT
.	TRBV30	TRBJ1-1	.	CAWKVLGPPRNTEAFF	TGTGCCTGGAAGGTCCTGGGGCCCCCCCGGAACACTGAAGCTTTCTTT
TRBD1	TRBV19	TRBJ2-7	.	CASSPDRGIYEQYF	TGTGCCAGTAGTCCCGACAGGGGAATCTACGAGCAGTACTTC
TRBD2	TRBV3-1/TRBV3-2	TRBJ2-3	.	CASSQPGGALEDTQYF	TGTGCCAGCAGCCAACCGGGGGGGGCCTTGGAAGATACGCAGTATTTT
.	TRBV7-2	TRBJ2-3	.	CASSLAPPSTDTQYF	TGTGCCAGCAGCTTAGCCCCCCCTAGCACAGATACGCAGTATTTT
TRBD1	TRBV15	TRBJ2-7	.	CATSRDAYSGQGLQQYF	TGTGCCACCAGCAGAGATGCTTATTCGGGACAGGGACTTCAGCAGTACTTC
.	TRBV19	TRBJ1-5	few	CASSRQGNQPQHF	TGTGCCAGTAGCAGGCAGGGTAATCAGCCCCAGCATTTT
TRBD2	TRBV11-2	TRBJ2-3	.	CASSLRRGGQDTQYF	TGTGCCAGCAGCTTACGGCGGGGGGGCCAAGATACGCAGTATTTT
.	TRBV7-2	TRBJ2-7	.	CASSPGGWGASYEQYF	TGTGCCAGCAGCCCGGGGGGTTGGGGGGCTTCCTACGAGCAGTACTTC
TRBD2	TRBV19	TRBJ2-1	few	CRPASGALSYNEQFF	TGTCGCCCAGCTAGCGGAGCCCTTTCCTACAATGAGCAGTTCTTC
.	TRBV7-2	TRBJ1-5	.	CASSSSRNQPQHF	TGTGCCAGCAGCTCGTCGAGGAATCAGCCCCAGCATTTT
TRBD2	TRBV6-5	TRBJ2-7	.	CASSYSTSGAYEQYF	TGTGCCAGCAGTTACTCAACTAGCGGAGCCTACGAGCAGTACTTC
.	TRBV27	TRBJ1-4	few	CASRRTTNEKLFF	TGTGCCAGCAGAAGGACAACAAATGAAAAACTGTTTTTT
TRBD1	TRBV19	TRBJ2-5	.	CASSRDREGTQYF	TGTGCCAGTAGTAGGGACAGGGAAGGTACCCAGTACTTC
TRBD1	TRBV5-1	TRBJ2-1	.	CASSLGQGFEQFF	TGCGCCAGCAGCTTGGGACAGGGCTTTGAGCAGTTCTTC
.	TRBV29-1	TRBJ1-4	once	CSAGGQGRGTNEKLFF	TGCAGCGCCGGGGGGCAGGGCCGGGGAACTAATGAAAAACTGTTTTTT
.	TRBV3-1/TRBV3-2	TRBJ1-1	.	CASSLGGPTGRKAFF	TGTGCCAGCAGCCTAGGGGGGCCGACCGGGAGGAAAGCTTTCTTT
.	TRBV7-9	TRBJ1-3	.	CASSSQTGNPAEDTIYF	TGTGCCAGCAGTTCGCAGACAGGCAACCCCGCTGAGGACACCATATATTTT
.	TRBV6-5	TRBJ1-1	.	CASSPQLGTEAFF	TGTGCCAGCAGCCCACAGTTGGGCACTGAAGCTTTCTTT
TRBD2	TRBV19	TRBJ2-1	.	CASNRSPTSVRDEQFF	TGTGCCAGTAACCGGAGCCCGACTAGCGTCAGGGATGAGCAGTTCTTC
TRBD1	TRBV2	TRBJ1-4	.	CASSGTGGINEKLFF	TGTGCCAGCAGCGGGACAGGGGGAATCAATGAAAAACTGTTTTTT
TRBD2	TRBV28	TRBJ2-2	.	CASSPSGGGGIGELFF	TGTGCCAGCAGCCCAAGCGGGGGAGGTGGCATCGGGGAGCTGTTTTTT
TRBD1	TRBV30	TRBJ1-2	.	CAWSRAGTGINYGYTF	TGTGCCTGGAGCAGAGCCGGGACAGGGATTAACTATGGCTACACCTTC
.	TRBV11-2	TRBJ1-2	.	CASSPQENYGYTF	TGTGCCAGCAGCCCACAGGAGAACTATGGCTACACCTTC
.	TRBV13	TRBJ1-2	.	CASSLSYGYTF	TGTGCCAGCAGCTTGTCATATGGCTACACCTTC
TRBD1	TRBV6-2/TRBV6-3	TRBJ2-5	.	CASSWTGRQTQYF	TGTGCCAGCAGTTGGACAGGGCGGCAGACCCAGTACTTC
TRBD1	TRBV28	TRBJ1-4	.	CASSLAGQGSEKLFF	TGTGCCAGCAGTTTAGCCGGACAGGGGAGTGAAAAACTGTTTTTT
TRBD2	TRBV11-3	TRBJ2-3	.	CASSRLAGGQDTQYF	TGTGCCAGCAGCCGACTAGCGGGGGGGCAAGATACGCAGTATTTT
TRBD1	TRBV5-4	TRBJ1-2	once	CASSLGLGQGIDGYTF	TGTGCCAGCAGCTTGGGGTTGGGACAGGGCATCGATGGCTACACCTTC
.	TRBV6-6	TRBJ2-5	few	CASSTQETQYF	TGTGCCAGCAGTACTCAAGAGACCCAGTACTTC
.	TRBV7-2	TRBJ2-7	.	CASRPNLGEQYF	TGTGCCAGCAGACCGAACCTCGGCGAGCAGTACTTC
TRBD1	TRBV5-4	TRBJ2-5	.	CASRTGVGETQYF	TGTGCCAGCAGGACAGGGGTGGGGGAGACCCAGTACTTC
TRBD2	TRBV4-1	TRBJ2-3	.	CASSQELAGNTDTQYF	TGCGCCAGCAGCCAAGAACTAGCGGGGAACACAGATACGCAGTATTTT
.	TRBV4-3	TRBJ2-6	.	CASSPQGTGANVLTF	TGCGCCAGCAGCCCACAGGGCACTGGGGCCAACGTCCTGACTTTC
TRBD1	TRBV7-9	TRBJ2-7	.	CASSLGQGFYEQYF	TGTGCCAGCAGCTTAGGACAGGGGTTCTACGAGCAGTACTTC
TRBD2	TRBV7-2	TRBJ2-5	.	CASSLVGTSVRMRETQYF	TGTGCCAGCAGCTTAGTAGGGACTAGCGTTAGAATGCGGGAGACCCAGTACTTC
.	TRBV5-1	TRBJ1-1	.	CASSPNDGLNTEAFF	TGCGCCAGCAGCCCCAACGATGGCTTGAACACTGAAGCTTTCTTT
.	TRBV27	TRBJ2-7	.	CASSLDISYEQYF	TGTGCCAGCAGTTTGGACATCTCCTACGAGCAGTACTTC
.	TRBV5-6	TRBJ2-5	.	CASSLVSGLLGETQYF	TGTGCCAGCAGCTTGGTCTCTGGGCTCCTGGGAGAGACCCAGTACTTC
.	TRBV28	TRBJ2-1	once	CASSLTQVRRNEQFF	TGTGCCAGCAGTCTTACCCAGGTACGGCGCAATGAGCAGTTCTTC
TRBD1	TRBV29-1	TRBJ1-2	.	CSVDGTGNTPNYGYTF	TGCAGCGTTGACGGGACAGGGAACACCCCTAACTATGGCTACACCTTC
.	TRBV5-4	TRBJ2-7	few	CASSGATSYEQYF	TGTGCCAGCAGCGGAGCGACCTCCTACGAGCAGTACTTC
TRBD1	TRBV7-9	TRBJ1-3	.	CASSPRTGGANGNTIYF	TGTGCCAGCAGCCCACGGACAGGGGGCGCGAATGGAAACACCATATATTTT
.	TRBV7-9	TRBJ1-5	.	CASSFYRVGNKGEDQPQHF	TGTGCCAGCAGCTTCTACAGGGTTGGAAACAAAGGTGAGGATCAGCCCCAGCATTTT
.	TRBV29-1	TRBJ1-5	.	CSPNQGSNQPQHF	TGCAGCCCGAATCAGGGTAGCAATCAGCCCCAGCATTTT
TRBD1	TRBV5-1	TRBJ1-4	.	CASSLTGDLEKLFF	TGCGCCAGCAGCCTAACAGGGGATCTTGAAAAACTGTTTTTT
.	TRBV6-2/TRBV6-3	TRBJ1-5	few	CASSYSARSSNQPQHF	TGTGCCAGCAGTTACTCGGCCAGGTCTAGCAATCAGCCCCAGCATTTT
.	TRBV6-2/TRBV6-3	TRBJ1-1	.	CASSPIRVSNTEAFF	TGTGCCAGCAGCCCCATTCGGGTATCGAACACTGAAGCTTTCTTT
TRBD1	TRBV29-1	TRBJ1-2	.	CSVDGQGVYGYTF	TGCAGCGTTGATGGACAGGGCGTCTATGGCTACACCTTC
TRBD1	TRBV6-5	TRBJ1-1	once	CASRPDRVSDTEAFF	TGTGCCAGCAGGCCAGACAGGGTATCGGACACTGAAGCTTTCTTT
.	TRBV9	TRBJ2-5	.	CASSVTGKQGETQYF	TGTGCCAGCAGCGTCACAGGGAAGCAGGGGGAGACCCAGTACTTC
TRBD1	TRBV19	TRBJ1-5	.	CASSPLPGQGGQPQHF	TGTGCCAGTAGTCCATTACCCGGACAGGGAGGACAGCCCCAGCATTTT
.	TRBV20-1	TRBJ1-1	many	CSASRSQGNTEAFF	TGCAGTGCTAGTAGGTCTCAGGGTAACACTGAAGCTTTCTTT
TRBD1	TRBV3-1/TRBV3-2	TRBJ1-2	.	CASSLTGVSQRGYTF	TGTGCCAGCAGCCTTACAGGGGTTTCTCAACGTGGCTACACCTTC
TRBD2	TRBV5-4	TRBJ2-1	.	CASSFIAGGPGDNEQFF	TGTGCCAGCAGCTTTATAGCGGGAGGGCCGGGGGACAATGAGCAGTTCTTC
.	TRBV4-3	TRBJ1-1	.	CASSQESVGRGAFF	TGCGCCAGCAGCCAAGAGTCAGTCGGTCGGGGGGCTTTCTTT